The clone carrying this T cell receptor (beta chain) was picked up many times. The CDR3 is 16 amino acids. Germline V gives CDR1 MNHNY, CDR2 SVGAGI (reference sequence). Trimming removed 0 bases from V and 6 bases from J; junction bases left unmatched: 6. This sample was taken from a study of early T cells in non-severe SARS-CoV-2 infection. Each CDR3 protein gets one entry after TCRdb re-called the 5' RACE reads with MiXCR. The sample holds roughly 65,000 distinct CDR3 sequences, approximately 11% seen once. The sequencing sample was made of whole blood. The receptor was derived from an adult who was a healthcare worker with PCR-confirmed SARS-CoV-2 infection or an uninfected control (not recorded which). This chain uses TRBV6-6 with TRBJ2-1, with 9 bases that match TRBD2. The CDR3 is CASSYSAGGQGNEQFF. CDR3 sequence (DNA): TGTGCCAGCAGTTACTCGGCGGGAGGGCAGGGCAATGAGCAGTTCTTC.